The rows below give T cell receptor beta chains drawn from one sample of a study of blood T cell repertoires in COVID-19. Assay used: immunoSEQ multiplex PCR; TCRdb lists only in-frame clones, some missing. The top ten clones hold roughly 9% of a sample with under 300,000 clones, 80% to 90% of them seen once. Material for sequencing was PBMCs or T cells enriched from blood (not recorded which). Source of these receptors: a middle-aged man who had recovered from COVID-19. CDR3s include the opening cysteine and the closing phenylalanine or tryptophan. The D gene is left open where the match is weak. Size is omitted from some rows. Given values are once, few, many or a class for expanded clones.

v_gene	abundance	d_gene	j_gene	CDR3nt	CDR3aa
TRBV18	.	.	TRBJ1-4	TGTGCCAGCTCACCACTGCAGGGCACTGAAAAACTGTTTTTT	CASSPLQGTEKLFF
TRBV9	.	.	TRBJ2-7	TGTGCCAGCAGCGGCGGGACAGTCGTCCACGAGCAGTACTTC	CASSGGTVVHEQYF
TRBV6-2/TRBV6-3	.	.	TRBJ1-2	TGTGCCAGCAACCCCCTTAGCAGGGGAGATGGCTACACCTTC	CASNPLSRGDGYTF
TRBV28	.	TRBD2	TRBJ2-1	TGTGCCAGCAGGTCAGGACTAGCGGGAGGTTTGTACAATGAGCAGTTCTTC	CASRSGLAGGLYNEQFF
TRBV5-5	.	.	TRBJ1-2	TGTGCCAGCAGCTTCGAGGTCAACTATGGCTACACCTTC	CASSFEVNYGYTF
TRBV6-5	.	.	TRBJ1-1	TGTGCCAGCACTACAAGCCGGGGCACTGAAGCTTTCTTT	CASTTSRGTEAFF
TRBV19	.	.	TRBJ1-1	TGTGCCAGTAGGACAGAAACGGACAGTCGCACTGAAGCTTTCTTT	CASRTETDSRTEAFF
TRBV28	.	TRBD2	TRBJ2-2	TGTGCCAGTGTAGCGGGAGGGAGGACCGGGGAGCTGTTTTTT	CASVAGGRTGELFF
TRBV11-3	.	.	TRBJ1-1	TGTGCCAGCAGCTTGGGACAGAACACTGAAGCTTTCTTT	CASSLGQNTEAFF
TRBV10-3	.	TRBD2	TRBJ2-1	TGTGCCACCGGGACTAGGGGACTGGGGAATGAGCAGTTCTTC	CATGTRGLGNEQFF
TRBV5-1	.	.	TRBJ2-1	TGCGCCAGCAGCTTTGGGGGACTCCTCTCCTACAATGAGCAGTTCTTC	CASSFGGLLSYNEQFF
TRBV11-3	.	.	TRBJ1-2	TGTGCCAGCAGCTTAGGGGCGATCAACTATGGCTACACCTTC	CASSLGAINYGYTF
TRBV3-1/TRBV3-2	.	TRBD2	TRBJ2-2	TGTGCCAGCAGCCCACTAGCGGGAGGGCCTGTCGGGGAGCTGTTTTTT	CASSPLAGGPVGELFF
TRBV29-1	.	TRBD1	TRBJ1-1	TGCAGCGCCGCTGACAGGGTAATGAACACTGAAGCTTTCTTT	CSAADRVMNTEAFF
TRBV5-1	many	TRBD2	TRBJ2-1	TGCGCCAGCAGCGAAAGCGGGAGTAGGGGCTACAATGAGCAGTTCTTC	CASSESGSRGYNEQFF
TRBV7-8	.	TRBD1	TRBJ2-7	TGTGCCAGCAGCTTGACAGGGAACTCCTACGAGCAGTACTTC	CASSLTGNSYEQYF
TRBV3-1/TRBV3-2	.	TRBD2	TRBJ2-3	TGTGCCAGCAGCCAAGCGAGTAGCGGGGGGACCGATACGCAGTATTTT	CASSQASSGGTDTQYF
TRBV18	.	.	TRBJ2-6	TGTGCCAGCTCACCACTTGGGCCGGGCAGGGGTCTTTCTGGGGCCAACGTCCTGACTTTC	CASSPLGPGRGLSGANVLTF
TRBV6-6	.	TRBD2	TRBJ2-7	TGTGCCAGCAGTAGCTCCGGGGGGGCCCTCTCCTACGAGCAGTACTTC	CASSSSGGALSYEQYF
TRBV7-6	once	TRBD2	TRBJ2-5	TGTGCCAGCAGCTTAGAAGGATGGCGGGAGGTGGGAGAGACCCAGTACTTC	CASSLEGWREVGETQYF
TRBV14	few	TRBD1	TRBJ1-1	TGTGCCAGCAGCCAAGATAGCGGGACAGCCTTTGAAGCTTTCTTT	CASSQDSGTAFEAFF
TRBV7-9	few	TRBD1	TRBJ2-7	TGTGCCAGCAGCCCTGCGGACAGGGCCTACTACGAGCAGTACTTC	CASSPADRAYYEQYF
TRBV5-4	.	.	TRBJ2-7	TGTGCCAGCAGCGAGTCGCCCGTTCCCCCCTACGAGCAGTACTTC	CASSESPVPPYEQYF
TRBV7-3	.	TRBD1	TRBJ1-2	TGTGCCAGCAGCCCTGGGACAGCCGCTAACTATGGCTACACCTTC	CASSPGTAANYGYTF
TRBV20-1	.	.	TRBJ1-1	TGCAGTGTCAAGAACACTGAAGCTTTCTTT	CSVKNTEAFF
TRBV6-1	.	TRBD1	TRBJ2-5	TGTGCCAGCAGTGAACCGACAGGGGGCGGGGGGACCCAGTACTTC	CASSEPTGGGGTQYF
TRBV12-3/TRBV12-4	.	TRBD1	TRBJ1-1	TGTGCCAGCAGTTTCACAGGGGACACTGAAGCTTTCTTT	CASSFTGDTEAFF
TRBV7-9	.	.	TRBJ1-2	TGTGCCAGCAGCTTAGGTTCTTTCGAACACTACTCTAACTATGGCTACACCTTC	CASSLGSFEHYSNYGYTF
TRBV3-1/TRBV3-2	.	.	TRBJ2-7	TGTGCCAGCAGCCGTACACAAAGATACGAGCAGTACTTC	CASSRTQRYEQYF
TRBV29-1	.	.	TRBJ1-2	TGCAGCGTTGAAGATCTCTCGGGGTCCGGCTACACCTTC	CSVEDLSGSGYTF
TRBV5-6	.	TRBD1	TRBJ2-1	TGTGCCAGCCTCCTTGTGGGACAGCAGTCCAATGAGCAGTTCTTC	CASLLVGQQSNEQFF
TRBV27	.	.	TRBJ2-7	TGTGCCAGCAGTTCCCCACATATGTACGAGCAGTACTTC	CASSSPHMYEQYF
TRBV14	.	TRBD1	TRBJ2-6	TGTGCCAGCAGCCACCTGACAGGGAAGGCGGCTGGGGCCAACGTCCTGACTTTC	CASSHLTGKAAGANVLTF
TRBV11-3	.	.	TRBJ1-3	TGTGCCAGCACAGGGAACTCTGGAAACACCATATATTTT	CASTGNSGNTIYF
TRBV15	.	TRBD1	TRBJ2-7	TGTGCCACCAGCCCTCGGGACAGCGACTACGAGCAGTACTTC	CATSPRDSDYEQYF
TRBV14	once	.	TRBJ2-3	TGTGCCAGCAGCCAAGCTGCCCTAGCTCGCACAGATACGCAGTATTTT	CASSQAALARTDTQYF
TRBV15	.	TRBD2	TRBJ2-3	TGTGCCACTGTTGGGACTAGCGGGAGCCGTAGCACAGATACGCAGTATTTT	CATVGTSGSRSTDTQYF
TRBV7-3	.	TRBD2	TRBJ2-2	TGTGCCAGCAGCTTGGGACTAGCGGGAGTCACCGGGGAGCTGTTTTTT	CASSLGLAGVTGELFF
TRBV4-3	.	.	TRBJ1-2	TGCGCCAGCACCTCGTCTTTTGGACAGAATCTCTATGGCTACACCTTC	CASTSSFGQNLYGYTF
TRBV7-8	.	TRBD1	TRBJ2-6	TGTGCCAGCAGCCTTAGGACAGGGACCGACTCTGGGGCCAACGTCCTGACTTTC	CASSLRTGTDSGANVLTF
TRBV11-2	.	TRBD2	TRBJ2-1	TGTGCCAGCAGCCGTGTCACTAGCGGGAGTGGGGAGCAGTTCTTC	CASSRVTSGSGEQFF